The entry that follows covers one T cell receptor (beta chain) sequence. Its antigen remains unidentified. No base quality information exists; no much larger clone differs at one position. The sample comes from a study of CD8+ T cells in alopecia areata (dated by TCRdb to 2016 to 2018). For the wider study: To study T cell clonal expansion in alopecia areata, the researchers applied high-throughput TCRbeta sequencing to both the C3H/HeJ mouse model and human patients. RNA was obtained with the PAXgene miRNA kit for fixed scalp, the miRNeasy kit for PBMCs, and the RNeasy kit for mouse skin. Scalp tissue and sorted CD4+ and CD8+ peripheral blood T cells from patchy and totalis/universalis alopecia areata patients and from healthy controls were covered by human TCRbeta sequencing. TCRbeta CDR3 regions were amplified by immunoSEQ multiplex PCR using 35 Vbeta forward and 13 Jbeta reverse primers. Clonality in the scalp was compared among normal scalp (n=4), patchy alopecia areata scalp (n=8), and alopecia totalis/universalis scalp (n=8). On the study overall, not on this receptor specifically: Scalp TCR repertoire analysis is complicated because resident alphabeta T cells in normal human skin are also sequenced, whereas mouse skin is dominated by gammadelta T cells. Shared TCR sequences between patients were less evident than in mice, which may be partly attributable to HLA diversity in the patient population. Compared with normal scalp, lesional scalp had higher clonality and more expanded CD8+ clones, particularly in alopecia totalis/universalis, a pattern that suggests antigenic drive.

Trimmed from V: 1 base; trimmed from J: 3 bases; junction bases lacking a gene match: 16. Sequences MGHRA (CDR1) and YSYEKL (CDR2) are obtained from the germline V gene. The CDR3 runs 19 amino acids, cysteine and phenylalanine included. CDR3 DNA is the only sequence kept; it has 57 bases, read in frame from the first base. PBMCs were separated by density centrifugation and stained for CD3, CD4 and CD8, after which CD4+ and CD8+ T cells were sorted on a FACSAria. Scalp biopsies and blood samples were provided by unaffected controls. The library was produced with the immunoSEQ multiplex PCR assay. To provide template for TCR sequencing, every sample had RNA extracted and reverse transcribed into cDNA. First-strand cDNA was synthesized using SuperScript III with a 2:1 mix of oligo-dT and random hexamers. A synthetic immune receptor repertoire was used to measure amplification bias, and any remaining bias was corrected computationally. Under the source paper's analysis protocol: Raw reads were preprocessed to remove errors, and CDR3 was defined by IMGT conventions from the conserved cysteine to phenylalanine. Clonality was computed by normalizing Shannon entropy by log2 of the number of productive unique TCRs and subtracting the result from 1. CD4 or CD8 identity of scalp clones was inferred by cross-referencing scalp TCRbeta sequences with sorted blood CD4 and CD8 repertoires. This is the immuneACCESS table as TCRdb keeps it, with only in-frame sequences that have V and J called. A part of the clones is gone; compared with another copy, unresolved V genes explain less than half, and the rest is unexplained. The D gene and trimming were derived from the DNA, and the V and J assignments and clone size from that table. The sample records 110,000 to 150,000 clones, approximately 56% of which are singletons. About 38% of the sample is taken by the ten largest.

The rearrangement joined TRBV4-1 to TRBJ2-3; 7 nucleotides in the junction match TRBD1. The source material was CD8+ T cells sorted from blood. This clonotype originated in a human donor in good health. The CDR3 in this case is CASSQADRRQYPQTDTQYF. Read as DNA, the sequence is TGCGCCAGCAGCCAAGCGGACAGGCGTCAATATCCCCAAACAGATACGCAGTATTTT.